A selection of T cell receptor beta chains follows, all from one sample in a study of cytomegalovirus exposure and HLA in healthy donors. Data came from immunoSEQ multiplex PCR; TCRdb stores just in-frame clones and leaves some out. This table holds around 150,000 clones, roughly 86% found once. The specimen sequenced was PBMCs. These receptors all stem from a young man in good health and CMV-seropositive. Each CDR3 is given without its conserved first and last residue. Clone sizes are given selectively: once, few, many, or a class where the clone is expanded.

v_gene	abundance	CDR3aa
TRBV5-1	few	ASSLSGTAEETQY
TRBV6-9	.	AMPGQAGYEQF
TRBV7-9	once	ASSSRVYNEQF
TRBV5-6	.	ASSLGGRLSGNTIY
TRBV7-9	.	ASSWESTDTQY
TRBV5-1	.	ASSLDYRGDREQY
TRBV7-8	.	ASSLVSGFGNQPQH
TRBV6-1	once	ASSGLAGIFTDTQY
TRBV5-4	.	ASSKEGPVSGNTIY
TRBV5-1	.	ASSLGRTGGYYEQY
TRBV30	.	AAADSPSTDTQY
TRBV18	once	ASSRYKLAEQY
TRBV28	.	ASSPRNEQF
TRBV15	.	ATSRDGARTAF
TRBV18	.	ASSSGQGADTEAF
TRBV5-1	.	ASRTERELYEQY
TRBV28	.	ASSPRHIFGSYEQY
TRBV27	.	ASSFGDTYEQY
TRBV29-1	.	SVLLAANTGELF
TRBV28	.	ASSPRTGWPNTEAF
TRBV15	.	ATSLLGQPYGYT
TRBV28	.	ASSPGHLRGAGYT
TRBV5-1	.	ASSLGQALGETQY
TRBV5-1	few	ASSLGREGLVSGANVLT
TRBV7-9	few	ASSLAREGEQY
TRBV6-5	once	ASSSQGRETQY
TRBV10-3	once	ATRREIQEEKLF
TRBV5-6	.	ASSLLPDRPTEAF
TRBV27	once	ASAESDEKLF
TRBV7-3	.	ASSLTTPGTPGTPILPNYEQY
TRBV10-3	.	ATHRGVTYNEQF
TRBV30	.	AWSTGTYYEQY
TRBV7-2	.	ASSLEAGSLYEQY
TRBV19	once	ASSVYLGSGSTYNEQF
TRBV28	once	ASSFDRGGSGANVLT
TRBV29-1	few	SVESPSGRAGDTQY
TRBV5-1	.	ASSLGGGIPNTDTQY
TRBV4-2	.	ASSQDGGRSPGELF
TRBV6-6	.	ASRVQLNTEAF
TRBV6-1	.	ASSAESGTVNFRY
TRBV18	.	ASSPPRTGQVHLGYT